The 30 T cell receptor beta chains in this list originate from one sample, sequenced in a study of human T cells and chemical hapten exposure. TCRdb called the RACE reads again in MiXCR, with one record for every CDR3 protein. The sample has about 82,000 distinct CDR3 sequences; about an eighth are singletons. Time point reported: patch test 3, about 24 weeks after DPC sensitization. Treatment indicated: therapeutic diphenylcyclopropenone sensitization with weekly scalp DPC. This material consisted of whole blood, taken in connection with sensitization to the hapten diphenylcyclopropenone (DPC). Source of these receptors: a woman in her 50s with alopecia areata. Some clones in this sample may be carry-over from other donors' samples.

This clonotype was observed at least ten times. This chain connects TRBV18 to TRBJ1-3; perhaps TRBD1 as D (6 bases). Germline assignment: CDR1 KGHSH and CDR2 LQKENI. The CDR3 has 17 amino acids. The ends were cut back, 1 base at V and 0 bases at J, with 13 bases in the middle. In DNA, the CDR3 is TGTGCCAGCTCACCACTACGGACAGTGAGCTCTGGAAACACCATATATTTT. Its protein is CASSPLRTVSSGNTIYF.

The chain employs TRBV2 and TRBJ1-2; 7 positions agree with TRBD1. The V gene's germline CDR1 is SNHLY and CDR2 FYNNEI. The CDR3 sequence is 15 residues long. The V segment lost 5 bases and the J segment 0 bases; nucleotides outside the gene matches: 6. The CDR3 protein is CASSWDSRANYGYTF. CDR3 in DNA: TGTGCCAGCAGTTGGGACAGTCGAGCTAACTATGGCTACACCTTC. The variable domain in full, completed from reference TRBV2 and TRBJ1-2, reads EPEVTQTPSHQVTQMGQEVILRCVPISNHLYFYWYRQILGQKVEFLVSFYNNEISEKSEIFDDQFSVERPDGSNFTLKIRSTKLEDSAMYFCASSWDSRANYGYTFGSGTRLTVV.

This clonotype was recorded many times. The chain combines TRBV29-1 with TRBJ1-2, with TRBD1 identical over 7 bases. Germline values: CDR1 SQVTM, CDR2 ANQGSEA. This CDR3 comprises 13 residues. V shed 7 bases and J 2 bases; nucleotides not matched to a gene: 7. For the CDR3, the DNA is TGCAGCGCTGGCACAGGGGCCAACTATGGCTACACCTTC. Protein sequence: CSAGTGANYGYTF.

The table lists this clonotype with many counts. The CDR3 is CASSYSTGLPTF. The CDR3 DNA reads as TGTGCCAGCAGTTACTCGACGGGACTTCCCACCTTC. The rearrangement joins TRBV6-5 to TRBJ1-2, with D possibly TRBD1 on 5 matching bases. CDR1 is MNHEY and CDR2 is SVGAGI in the germline V gene. CDR3 length: 12 residues. V lost 0 bases, J lost 13 bases, and 12 bases lay in between.

Regarding this clonotype: This may be a read error: a much more frequent sequence differs by one nucleotide. The genes are TRBV6-1 and TRBJ2-7, with 10 bases fitting TRBD2. CDR3 length equals 16 residues. The V gene's germline CDR1 is MNHNS and CDR2 SASEGT. CDR3 bases: TGTGCCAGCAGCGGACTAGCGGTACTAAGCTCCTACGAGCGGTACTTC. Its translation: CASSGLAVLSSYERYF.

This clonotype occurred a few times. The chain carries TRBV5-4 and TRBJ1-1; TRBD1 aligns across 7 bases. Germline CDR1 is SGHNT and CDR2 is YYREEE (reference sequence). The CDR3 contains 16 residues. The V segment lost 0 bases and the J segment 3 bases; nucleotides outside the gene matches: 8. The CDR3 DNA reads as TGTGCCAGCAGCTTGGGGAGGACAGGCGGACACACTGAAGCTTTCTTT. Protein product: CASSLGRTGGHTEAFF.

The sample holds a few counts of this clonotype. The chain carries TRBV20-1 and TRBJ2-2, with D hard to call. V lost 5 bases to trimming and J lost 2 bases, with 12 bases between them. CDR3 length: 14 amino acids. Germline CDR1 is DFQATT and CDR2 is SNEGSKA (reference sequence). This CDR3 is CSALPGVNTGELFF. The CDR3 nucleotides read TGCAGTGCTCTGCCCGGAGTTAACACCGGGGAGCTGTTTTTT.

The CDR3 bases are TGTGCCAGCTCACCTGGGAGACCGGGACAGGGGGTTGATCAGCCCCAGCATTTT. The encoded protein is CASSPGRPGQGVDQPQHF. The rearrangement links TRBV18 to TRBJ1-5; 11 positions agree with TRBD1. CDR1 and CDR2 from the germline V gene are KGHSH and LQKENI. Losses at the gene ends were 3 bases for V and 5 bases for J; bases not matched to a gene: 12. The CDR3 has 18 amino acids.

The sample holds many counts of this clonotype. This rearrangement joins TRBV2 to TRBJ2-1; 7 positions agree with TRBD2. The V segment lost 7 bases and the J segment 7 bases; nucleotides outside the gene matches: 10. The CDR3 extends over 14 amino acids. Germline CDR1 reads SNHLY; CDR2 reads FYNNEI. The CDR3 DNA is TGTGCCAGCACTAGGGAGGGATACCAGAATGAGCAGTTCTTC. Its protein product is CASTREGYQNEQFF.

Only a few counts were recorded for this clonotype. The rearrangement uses TRBV7-6 and TRBJ1-1; 8 bases are a match to TRBD1. CDR1 is SGHVS, CDR2 FNYEAQ, per germline. After removal of 1 base from V and 8 bases from J, the junction contained 12 bases not matched to a gene. This CDR3 spans 16 amino acids. Written as DNA, the CDR3 is TGTGCCAGCAGCTTAGGGGGCCCTCCGACAGGGGCGGAAGCTTTCTTT. Translating it yields CASSLGGPPTGAEAFF. The full variable domain, in which reference TRBV7-6 and TRBJ1-1 provide the parts outside the CDR3, is GAGVSQSPRYKVTKRGQDVALRCDPISGHVSLYWYRQALGQGPEFLTYFNYEAQQDKSGLPNDRFSAERPEGSISTLTIQRTEQRDSAMYRCASSLGGPPTGAEAFFGQGTRLTVV.

In its sample, this clonotype was seen a few times. This rearrangement joins TRBV11-2 to TRBJ2-1; 9 bases agree with TRBD2. This CDR3 is built from 16 residues. The J segment lost 3 bases and the V segment lost 5 bases, leaving 8 bases of the junction unmatched. Germline V gene data show CDR1 as SGHAT and CDR2 as FQNNGV. This CDR3 reads CASSLSAGGVYNEQFF. In DNA, the CDR3 is TGTGCCAGCAGCCTGAGCGCGGGAGGGGTCTACAATGAGCAGTTCTTC.

This clonotype came up many times. The genes are TRBV20-1 and TRBJ2-3; D is undetermined. The V and J ends lost 3 bases and 2 bases respectively, with 9 bases between them. The CDR3 is 13 amino acids. Germline values: CDR1 DFQATT, CDR2 SNEGSKA (reference sequence). CDR3 sequence reads: CSASVFFTDTQYF. CDR3 bases: TGCAGTGCTAGTGTATTTTTCACAGATACGCAGTATTTT.

This clonotype was counted between two and nine times. This chain uses TRBV7-2 with TRBJ1-4, with unresolved D. Germline CDR1 reads SGHTA; CDR2 reads FQGNSA. The CDR3 spans 15 residues. Trimming pared 3 bases from V and 0 bases from J, leaving 8 bases between. The CDR3 region has the DNA TGTGCCAGCAGCTTTATGACGGCAACTAATGAAAAACTGTTTTTT. Protein sequence: CASSFMTATNEKLFF.

The chain combines TRBV5-1 with TRBJ2-1; D unclear. V gave up 0 bases and J gave up 8 bases, with 9 bases separating them. The germline CDR1 and CDR2 sequences are SGHRS and YFSETQ. CDR3 length equals 13 residues. The CDR3 nucleotides are TGCGCCAGCAGCTTGGTGGTAGCCGATGAGCAGTTCTTC. Protein: CASSLVVADEQFF.

J is TRBJ1-2 and V is TRBV2; D gene ambiguous. The CDR3 contains 16 residues. Looked up from germline, CDR1 is SNHLY and CDR2 is FYNNEI. V lost 4 bases, J lost 4 bases, and 19 bases lay in between. The CDR3 is CASSVRPFQRPYGYTF. The CDR3 bases are TGTGCCAGCAGTGTTAGGCCGTTCCAACGCCCCTATGGCTACACCTTC.

This clonotype has just a few counts. V is TRBV27 and J is TRBJ2-1; 11 bases line up with TRBD2. This CDR3 region has 14 residues. CDR1 MNHEY and CDR2 SMNVEV come from the germline V gene (reference sequence). V lost 3 bases, J lost 14 bases, and 9 bases stayed unmatched. The CDR3 bases are TGTGCCAGCAGTTTGATCGGTCTAGCGGGAGGAGAGTTCTTC. This sequence encodes CASSLIGLAGGEFF.

This clonotype was observed a few times. V is TRBV6-1 and J is TRBJ2-1, with a possible D match to TRBD2 (6 bases). The CDR3 covers 17 residues. CDR1 is MNHNS and CDR2 is SASEGT in the germline V gene. Trimming took off 4 bases at V and 4 bases at J, with 20 bases between the two ends. CDR3 sequence reads: CASSGGTTGRGYNEQFF. The CDR3 DNA reads TGTGCCAGCAGTGGTGGGACCACCGGGAGAGGATACAATGAGCAGTTCTTC.

The J gene is TRBJ2-1, the V gene TRBV5-6; the match to TRBD2 covers 8 bases. CDR1 and CDR2 (germline): SGHDT, YYEEEE. CDR3 length equals 16 residues. J gave up 4 bases and V 6 bases, and 12 bases lay outside the gene matches. The CDR3 protein is CASILDMSGSYNEQFF. The CDR3 nucleotides are TGTGCCAGCATACTTGATATGAGCGGGAGTTACAATGAGCAGTTCTTC. Filled out from reference TRBV5-6 and TRBJ2-1, the complete variable domain reads DAGVTQSPTHLIKTRGQQVTLRCSPKSGHDTVSWYQQALGQGPQFIFQYYEEEERQRGNFPDRFSGHQFPNYSSELNVNALLLGDSALYLCASILDMSGSYNEQFFGPGTRLTVL.

The sample holds many counts of this clonotype. The chain is built from TRBV7-6 and TRBJ2-3; TRBD2 agrees at 11 bases. Germline V gene lookup returns CDR1 SGHVS and CDR2 FNYEAQ. With 5 bases clipped from V and 1 base from J, the junction kept 5 bases outside the gene matches. There are 16 residues in the CDR3. CDR3 coding DNA: TGTGCCAGCAGCCCAGGGACTAGCGGACGCACAGATACGCAGTATTTT. Translated: CASSPGTSGRTDTQYF.

This clonotype was detected a few times. A junction boundary mismatches the germline segment, possibly from a read error. This chain connects TRBV4-2 to TRBJ2-1; a weak D match, TRBD2 (5 bases). Germline CDR1 and CDR2: LGHNA and YNFKEQ. The CDR3 covers 17 residues. In DNA form, the CDR3 reads TGTGTCAGCAGCCAAGAAGGATCGGCAGTGCAACGGGGAGTGCGGTTCTTC. Its protein product is CVSSQEGSAVQRGVRFF.

This clonotype occurred many times. The chain has TRBV11-2 and TRBJ2-2; TRBD2 matches 14 bases. Germline CDR1 reads SGHAT; CDR2 reads FQNNGV. The ends lost 3 bases at V and 3 bases at J; junction bases unmatched: 6. This CDR3 has 18 residues. The CDR3 spells CASSLGLAGAPDTGELFF. CDR3 sequence (DNA): TGTGCCAGCAGCTTGGGACTAGCGGGAGCCCCAGACACCGGGGAGCTGTTTTTT.

The V and J genes are TRBV12-3 or TRBV12-4 and TRBJ1-2; the D gene is possibly TRBD1 (5 bases). The V and J ends lost 6 bases and 5 bases respectively, with 7 bases between them. The CDR3 spans 11 residues. CDR3 sequence reads: CASSRGYGYTF. CDR3 bases: TGTGCCAGCAGCCGGGGGTATGGCTACACCTTC.

The rearrangement uses TRBV12-3 or TRBV12-4 and TRBJ1-1, with D hard to call. The V and J ends lost 6 bases and 3 bases respectively, with 2 bases between them. CDR3 length: 10 amino acids. CDR3 region: CASSYTEAFF. DNA for the CDR3: TGTGCCAGCAGCTACACTGAAGCTTTCTTT.

The chain uses TRBV16 and TRBJ1-5; D ambiguous. V was shortened by 4 bases and J by 5 bases, with 9 bases between the two germline ends. The CDR3 has 13 amino acids. CDR1 KGHSY and CDR2 FQNENV come from the germline V gene. CDR3 nucleotides: TGTGCCAGCAGCCTGGGGAGGGATCAGCCCCAGCATTTT. Encoded protein: CASSLGRDQPQHF. Combining the CDR3 with reference TRBV16 and TRBJ1-5 gives the whole variable domain GEEVAQTPKHLVRGEGQKAKLYCAPIKGHSYVFWYQQVLKNEFKFLISFQNENVFDETGMPKERFSAKCLPNSPCSLEIQATKLEDSAVYFCASSLGRDQPQHFGDGTRLSIL.

This clonotype came up a few times. The chain recombines TRBV28 with TRBJ1-1; TRBD1 is a possible D gene (6 bases). Germline-derived CDR1 and CDR2 are MDHEN and SYDVKM. CDR3 length: 15 amino acids. Trimming cost V 5 bases and J 0 bases, with 13 bases left between them. In DNA, the CDR3 is TGTGCCAGCAGTCCGAGAGCAGGGGTGAACACTGAAGCTTTCTTT. It yields the protein CASSPRAGVNTEAFF.

This clonotype was counted ten times or more. The V call is TRBV12-3 or TRBV12-4, the J call TRBJ2-2; D gene unclear. This CDR3 is built from 12 residues. V lost 6 bases, J lost 0 bases, and 2 bases lay in between. The CDR3 region has the DNA TGTGCCAGCAGCACGAACACCGGGGAGCTGTTTTTT. Protein sequence: CASSTNTGELFF.

This chain links TRBV11-2 with TRBJ1-1; perhaps TRBD1 as D (6 bases). Trimming left V 5 bases short and J 7 bases short, with 14 bases between. The CDR3 is 13 residues long. CDR1 and CDR2 (germline): SGHAT, FQNNGV. The CDR3 DNA reads TGTGCCAGCAGCATCGACAGGCCACTTGAAGCTTTCTTT. It translates to CASSIDRPLEAFF.

This clonotype was seen a handful of times. This chain joins TRBV30 and TRBJ2-7, with a weak D call TRBD1 (6 bases). The V gene lost 6 bases and the J gene lost 0 bases, with 9 bases spanning the gap. CDR1 GTSNPN and CDR2 SVGIG come from the germline V gene (reference sequence). The CDR3 loop spans 12 amino acids. Written as DNA, the CDR3 is TGTGCCTGCGGACAGAGCTCCTACGAGCAGTACTTC. It encodes CACGQSSYEQYF.

This clonotype appeared a few times. The chain is built from TRBV29-1 and TRBJ2-3, with 7 bases fitting TRBD2. The length of the CDR3 is 13 residues. With V trimmed by 7 bases and J by 6 bases, 10 bases remained unmatched. Germline values: CDR1 SQVTM, CDR2 ANQGSEA. CDR3 sequence: CSGRTLGGDTQYF. In nucleotides, the CDR3 is TGCAGCGGTCGGACGCTGGGGGGGGATACGCAGTATTTT.

The chain combines TRBV10-2 with TRBJ2-4; maybe TRBD1 (6 bases). Germline CDR1 WSHSY, CDR2 SAAADI. The CDR3 has 15 amino acids. V lost 7 bases and J lost 1, with 14 bases in between. CDR3 sequence (DNA): TGCGCCAGCACAAACAGGGATTCTGCCAAAAACATTCAGTACTTC. Its protein is CASTNRDSAKNIQYF.